The source of this T cell receptor (beta chain) is a study of T cell responses to AZD1222 COVID-19 vaccine (dated by TCRdb to about 2021). General notes on the study: TCR sequencing was performed for 230 to 250 trial participants, of whom about 200 were given two doses of AZD1222 and 26 were given two doses of MenACWY control vaccine. Trial participants were enrolled by age into 18-55, 56-69 and 70-plus year subgroups, with approximately 160, 26 and 62 TCR-sequenced participants respectively. The investigation overall reported the following: A significant rise in spike-specific TCR breadth and depth was observed after two AZD1222 doses relative to day 0 and relative to MenACWY recipients. No day 14 peak-response samples were available, so repertoires were characterized only after the peak T cell response. Epitopes outside the regions mutated in the B.1.351 and B.1.1.7 variants were reportedly recognized by nearly half of the unique spike-specific TCRs. In the small 56-69-year group, the increase in depth fell short of significance, most likely because of low power. Participants were mostly white British and included more females than males, and it was suggested by the authors that clonal diversity may have been underestimated. Conclusions about previously exposed vaccinees are limited because only a handful of AZD1222 recipients were SARS-CoV-2 seropositive at baseline. Vaccine-associated CD4 TCRs spanned the whole spike protein, with dominant responses in regions 160-218 and 743-854.

The CDR3 regions of human TCRbeta chains were analyzed by immunosequencing. The study's processing was this. TCRs in the repertoires were compared against a reference library of SARS-CoV-2-specific TCRs that had been generated with the MIRA antigen-specificity platform. Breadth meant the fraction of unique TCRs that were SARS-CoV-2-associated, whereas depth meant the fraction of total T cells that were SARS-CoV-2-associated. Each spike-specific TCR was assigned to its reactive spike region and to a CD4 or CD8 class using the MIRA data. Log10-transformed breadth and depth values were compared by one-way ANOVA with Sidak's multiple comparisons tests. Sourced from immuneACCESS, this table was stored by TCRdb with only in-frame sequences that have V and J called. A share of the clones is absent; for the studies checked, an unresolved V gene accounts for under half, and the remainder has no known explanation. That table is the source of V, J and clone size, and D and trimming were worked out from the DNA. The sample yields about 100,000 clones; 87% were counted once. The ten largest account for about 5% of the sample.

This clone was detected only once. No antigen is known for it. Base qualities are not at hand, and no much larger clone is one base apart. The CDR3 measures 13 amino acids from cysteine to phenylalanine. Of all the DNA, just the CDR3 is kept, 39 bases in frame from base 1. The germline V gene encodes CDR1 MNHEY and CDR2 SVGEGT. Cut back by 6 bases and 2 bases, the V and J ends lie 11 bases apart. The time point label here, explained by the study, means: about 28 days (+/-7) after the second vaccine dose. AZD1222 recipients with second doses at about 4 weeks or about 12 weeks were pooled, because spike-specific TCR depth and breadth did not differ between schedules. Vaccinee samples were obtained from the UK trials COV001 and COV002, which included a single-blind randomized controlled phase 2/3 trial of AZD1222 (ChAdOx1 nCoV-19) in healthy adults. For TCRbeta chain sequencing, PBMC samples from trial participants were taken at day 0 and at day 28 after the second dose.

This clonotype was sampled from an adult who received the AZD1222 COVID-19 vaccine. The chain employs TRBV6-2 or TRBV6-3 and TRBJ2-7, with the D segment identity uncertain. The source material was peripheral blood, sampled 28 days after the second AZD1222 dose. The CDR3 loop reads CASSPGRAYEQYF. The DNA is as follows: TGTGCCAGCAGCCCCGGTCGGGCCTACGAGCAGTACTTC.